What follows are 2 T cell receptor beta chains derived from one specimen sequenced in a study of T cell repertoires in cytomegalovirus infection. TCRdb reprocessed the reads with MiXCR, giving one entry per CDR3 protein. The data show roughly 150,000 distinct CDR3 sequences, 20% to 25% seen once. The material sequenced was PBMCs. These receptors were collected from a human donor in good health (CMV status not recorded). Some clones in this sample may be carry-over from other donors' samples.

The rearrangement uses TRBV20-1 and TRBJ2-3, with TRBD2 matching 12 bases. J gave up 6 bases and V 8 bases, and 6 bases lay outside the gene matches. Germline CDR1 and CDR2: DFQATT and SNEGSKA (reference sequence). The CDR3 has 13 amino acids. The CDR3 DNA sequence: TGCAGTCGCGGACTAGCGGGGCCGGATACGCAGTATTTT. Translated: CSRGLAGPDTQYF.

The CDR3 nucleotides read TGTGCCAGCAGCCAAGAGGAGTCACCACCCCTCCACTTT. It specifies CASSQEESPPLHF. This chain links TRBV4-2 with TRBJ1-6, with D unresolved. Trimming stripped 0 bases from V and 11 bases from J, with 8 bases between. In germline, CDR1 is LGHNA, CDR2 YNFKEQ. The CDR3 has 13 amino acids.